This section outlines one T cell receptor (beta chain) sequence together with its context. What it binds is not known. Here immunoSEQ multiplex PCR was the method, and the copy in TCRdb shows in-frame clones only, minus some. Found here are some 21,000 clones, around 87% of them singletons; the top ten hold less than 2%. Methotrexate plus calcineurin inhibitor accompanied controls' myeloablative marrow transplants; sampling was 1 year later. The sample belongs to a study of T cells after posttransplantation cyclophosphamide. Study-wide results and limits: Later post-transplant blood repertoires were often dominated by donor CD8+ memory clones. TRB clonality was highly associated with recipient CMV seropositivity and reactivation. Skin or GI-infiltrating T cells shared few TRB sequences with blood.

The CDR3 is 16 amino acids. V dropped 4 bases and J dropped 5; count of bases not matched to a gene: 11. Germline-derived CDR1 and CDR2 are SGHDN and FVKESK. The chain has TRBV14 and TRBJ1-1; 9 positions agree with TRBD1. Sequences were derived from PBMCs, sampled around 380 days after allogeneic stem cell transplant with calcineurin inhibitor and methotrexate. The receptor's source is a female patient in her 30s who received an allogeneic stem cell transplant from an unrelated donor, was CMV-positive, and had acute and chronic GVHD. Some T cells here may be from the graft donor. CDR3 residues: CASSRAGTGWLTEAFF. CDR3 in DNA: TGTGCCAGCAGCCGCGCCGGGACAGGGTGGTTAACTGAAGCTTTCTTT.